The entry below describes one T cell receptor beta chain. The germline V gene encodes CDR1 SGHAT and CDR2 FQNNGV. The CDR3 has 18 residues. The J segment lost 8 bases and the V segment lost 8 bases, leaving 24 bases of the junction unmatched. Unique molecular identifiers were built into the TCRbeta library. One entry per CDR3 protein results from TCRdb running MiXCR on the PCR reads. The sample shows around 360,000 distinct CDR3 sequences, 10% of them seen only once. These data are taken from a study of T-cell reconstitution after alpha-beta-depleted transplantation in children. The chain carries TRBV11-2 and TRBJ2-5, with TRBD2 matching 9 bases. The specimen was PBMCs from the stem cell graft donor, collected from the stem cell graft. This clonotype originated in a human donor who donated a stem cell graft to a child with acute lymphoblastic leukemia. CDR3 sequence: CASGLRLGLAGTWETQYF. The CDR3 DNA reads as TGTGCCAGCGGCCTACGACTGGGCCTAGCGGGAACCTGGGAAACCCAGTACTTC.